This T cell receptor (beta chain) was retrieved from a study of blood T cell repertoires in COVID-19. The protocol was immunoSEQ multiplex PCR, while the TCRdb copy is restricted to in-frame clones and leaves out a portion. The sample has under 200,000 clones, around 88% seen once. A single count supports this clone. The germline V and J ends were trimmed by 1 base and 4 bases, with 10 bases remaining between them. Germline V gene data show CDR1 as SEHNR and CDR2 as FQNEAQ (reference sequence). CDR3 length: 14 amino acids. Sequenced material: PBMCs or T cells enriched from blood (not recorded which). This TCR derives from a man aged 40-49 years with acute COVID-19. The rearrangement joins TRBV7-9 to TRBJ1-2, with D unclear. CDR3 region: CASSLDPESYGYTF. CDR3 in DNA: TGTGCCAGCAGCTTAGATCCGGAGTCCTATGGCTACACCTTC.